This T cell receptor beta chain came from a study of metastatic and nonmetastatic thyroid tumors. The CDR3 spans 14 residues. Germline CDR1 is MDHEN and CDR2 is SYDVKM. V was pared by 0 bases and J by 1 base, with 6 bases between. The sample holds a few counts of this clone. TCRdb recomputed clones from the PCR reads via MiXCR. Among about 21,000 clones listed, about 30% were seen once. Every patient underwent thyroid surgery untreated. The sequencing sample was made of tumor tissue. J is TRBJ2-5 and V is TRBV28; D gene unclear. This TCR was recovered from a male donor with papillary thyroid cancer or a benign thyroid nodule (not recorded which). Some clones in this sample may be carry-over from other donors' samples. CDR3 loop: CASSLWSFQETQYF. In DNA form, the CDR3 reads TGTGCCAGCAGTTTATGGAGTTTCCAAGAGACCCAGTACTTC.